Each of the 9 T cell receptor beta chains below was sequenced from the same sample in a study of cytomegalovirus exposure and HLA in healthy donors. Vbeta (60) and Jbeta (13) primers were used in the PCR. Method: immunoSEQ multiplex PCR; TCRdb's copy keeps in-frame clones and lacks some. The sample holds about 140,000 clones, 65% to 90% seen once. Sequencing used PBMCs. Receptor source: a female donor in good health and CMV-seronegative.

The gene calls are TRBV25-1 and TRBJ1-1; D remains unclear. Germline V gene data show CDR1 as MGHDK and CDR2 as SYGVNS. This CDR3 region has 14 residues. Trimming took 1 base from V and 3 from J, leaving 9 bases between them. CDR3 sequence (DNA): TGTGCCAGCAGTGAATTACAGATTGACACTGAAGCTTTCTTT. Amino acid sequence: CASSELQIDTEAFF.

The gene calls are TRBV19 and TRBJ2-3, with D possibly TRBD2 on 5 matching bases. Looked up from germline, CDR1 is LNHDA and CDR2 is SQIVND (reference sequence). This CDR3 is built from 14 residues. V was cut by 3 bases and J by 1 base, with 8 bases left in between. The CDR3 reads CASSIGRGTDTQYF. CDR3 coding DNA: TGTGCCAGTAGTATTGGGCGGGGCACAGATACGCAGTATTTT.

This clone has just one count. The chain recombines TRBV9 with TRBJ2-5; 13 bases are shared with TRBD2. Trimming at V came to 3 bases and at J to 5 bases, leaving 7 bases not matched to a gene. The CDR3 has 16 residues. Germline V gene data show CDR1 as SGDLS and CDR2 as YYNGEE. CDR3 sequence reads: CASSEGLAGMGETQYF. The DNA of the CDR3 is TGTGCCAGCAGCGAGGGACTAGCGGGAATGGGGGAGACCCAGTACTTC.

This chain uses TRBV4-2 with TRBJ2-5, with TRBD2 identical over 8 bases. The ends lost 1 base at V and 3 bases at J; junction bases unmatched: 7. The V gene's germline CDR1 is LGHNA and CDR2 YNFKEQ. CDR3 length: 16 residues. CDR3 in amino acids: CASSQVLSGIKETQYF. CDR3 sequence (DNA): TGTGCCAGCAGCCAAGTCCTTAGCGGGATTAAAGAGACCCAGTACTTC.

In this sample, this clone turned up once. The chain recombines TRBV7-9 with TRBJ2-1; TRBD1 is a possible D gene (5 bases). This CDR3 has 15 residues. Trimming stripped 2 bases from V and 2 bases from J, with 10 bases between. Germline loops: CDR1 SEHNR, CDR2 FQNEAQ (reference sequence). The chain's CDR3 is CASSLIRVPYNEQFF. The CDR3 DNA reads as TGTGCCAGCAGCTTAATCAGGGTCCCCTACAATGAGCAGTTCTTC. The full variable domain, in which reference TRBV7-9 and TRBJ2-1 provide the parts outside the CDR3, is DTGVSQNPRHKITKRGQNVTFRCDPISEHNRLYWYRQTLGQGPEFLTYFQNEAQLEKSRLLSDRFSAERPKGSFSTLEIQRTEQGDSAMYLCASSLIRVPYNEQFFGPGTRLTVL.

The chain uses TRBV6-1 and TRBJ2-5, with a possible D match to TRBD1 (5 bases). V lost 2 bases and J lost 4, with 5 bases in between. From germline, CDR1 is MNHNS and CDR2 SASEGT. This CDR3 comprises 12 residues. The CDR3 bases are TGTGCCAGCAGTGAACAGGGAGAGACCCAGTACTTC. This gives the protein CASSEQGETQYF.

The chain is built from TRBV6-4 and TRBJ1-1, with D perhaps TRBD1 (6 bases). Trimming removed 11 bases from V and 1 base from J, with 14 bases in between. This CDR3 has 13 residues. Germline V lookup: CDR1 MRHNA, CDR2 SNTAGT. CDR3 sequence (DNA): TGTGCCTCAGGGGAGAACTGGAACACTGAAGCTTTCTTT. Its translation: CASGENWNTEAFF.

Of note for this clone: Other DNA variants within this sample encode the same CDR3. The V gene is TRBV5-1, the J gene TRBJ2-2; no clear D. Germline CDR1 is SGHRS and CDR2 is YFSETQ. V lost 2 bases and J lost 0, with 8 bases in between. This CDR3 is 15 amino acids long. The CDR3 reads CASSFSTANTGELFF. Here the CDR3 DNA reads TGCGCCAGCAGCTTCTCCACAGCGAACACCGGGGAGCTGTTTTTT. Combining the CDR3 with reference TRBV5-1 and TRBJ2-2 gives the whole variable domain KAGVTQTPRYLIKTRGQQVTLSCSPISGHRSVSWYQQTPGQGLQFLFEYFSETQRNKGNFPGRFSGRQFSNSRSEMNVSTLELGDSALYLCASSFSTANTGELFFGEGSRLTVL.

The chain's CDR3 is CAWMNSRGPLWEQYF. In DNA, the CDR3 is TGTGCCTGGATGAATAGTAGGGGCCCCTTGTGGGAGCAGTACTTC. The chain carries TRBV30 and TRBJ2-7, with D perhaps matching TRBD1 (5 bases). V lost 4 bases and J 7 bases, leaving 23 bases between the germline ends. The CDR3 consists of 15 residues. Germline V gene sequence: CDR1 GTSNPN, CDR2 SVGIG (reference sequence). The full variable domain, rest sourced from reference TRBV30 and TRBJ2-7, is SQTIHQWPATLVQPVGSPLSLECTVEGTSNPNLYWYRQAAGRGLQLLFYSVGIGQISSEVPQNLSASRPQDRQFILSSKKLLLSDSGFYLCAWMNSRGPLWEQYFGPGTRLTVT.